Described below is a single T cell receptor beta chain sequence and its context. The table came from immunoSEQ multiplex PCR; TCRdb's copy has only in-frame clones and leaves some out. The sample lists around 100,000 clones, more than 75% occurring once. The data derive from a study of blood T cell repertoires in COVID-19. Overall study context: From the United States, Italy and Spain came samples of acute and convalescent COVID-19. T cells, B-cell-depleted T cells, or PBMCs provided the cDNA or gDNA that served as material.

Losses at the gene ends were 4 bases for V and 6 bases for J; bases not matched to a gene: 7. Germline V lookup: CDR1 SGHNT, CDR2 YENEEA. The length of the CDR3 is 14 residues. The J gene is TRBJ2-7, the V gene TRBV11-3; 9 positions match TRBD1. The clonotype comes from a human donor in a cohort sampled during active COVID-19. What was sequenced was peripheral blood. CDR3 nucleotide sequence: TGTGCCAGCAGCTCGGGACAGGGCTTTTCCGAGCAGTACTTC. Protein product: CASSSGQGFSEQYF.